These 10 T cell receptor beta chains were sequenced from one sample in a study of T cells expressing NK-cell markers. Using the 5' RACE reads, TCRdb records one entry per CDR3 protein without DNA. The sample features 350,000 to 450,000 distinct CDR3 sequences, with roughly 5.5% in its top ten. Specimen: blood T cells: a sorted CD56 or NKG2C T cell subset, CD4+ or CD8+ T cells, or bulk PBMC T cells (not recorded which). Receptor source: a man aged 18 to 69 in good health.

The CDR3 loop is CSAPKASTEQYF. The chain couples TRBV20-1 to TRBJ2-7. The CDR3 spans 12 residues. Per germline, CDR1 DFQATT and CDR2 SNEGSKA (reference sequence).

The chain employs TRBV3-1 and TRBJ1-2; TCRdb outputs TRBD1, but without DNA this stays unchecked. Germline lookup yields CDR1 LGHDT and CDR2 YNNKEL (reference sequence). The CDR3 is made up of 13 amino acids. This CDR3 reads CASSLRGVYGYTF.

The CDR3 region is CASSLGTSGGFSDTQYF. The chain combines TRBV5-1 with TRBJ2-3; TCRdb reports TRBD2, a call that lacks DNA to check it against. This CDR3 is built from 17 residues. CDR1 and CDR2 (germline): SGHRS, YFSETQ.

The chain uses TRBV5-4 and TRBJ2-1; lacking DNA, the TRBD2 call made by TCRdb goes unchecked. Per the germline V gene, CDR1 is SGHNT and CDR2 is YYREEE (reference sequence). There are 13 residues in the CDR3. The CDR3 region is CASSRLAENEQFF.

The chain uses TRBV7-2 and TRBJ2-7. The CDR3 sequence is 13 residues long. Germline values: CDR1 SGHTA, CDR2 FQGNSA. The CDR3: CASSLRFGYEQYF. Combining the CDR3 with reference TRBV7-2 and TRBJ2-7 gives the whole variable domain GAGVSQSPSNKVTEKGKDVELRCDPISGHTALYWYRQSLGQGLEFLIYFQGNSAPDKSGLPSDRFSAERTGGSVSTLTIQRTQQEDSAVYLCASSLRFGYEQYFGPGTRLTVT.

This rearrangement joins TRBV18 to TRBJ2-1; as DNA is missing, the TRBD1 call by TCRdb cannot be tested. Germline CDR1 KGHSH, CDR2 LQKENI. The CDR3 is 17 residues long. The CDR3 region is CASSPRGGDDSYNEQFF.

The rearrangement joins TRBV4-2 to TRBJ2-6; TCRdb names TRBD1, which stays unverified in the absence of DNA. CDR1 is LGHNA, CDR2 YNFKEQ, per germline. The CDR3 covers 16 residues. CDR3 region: CASSQDRASGANVLTF.

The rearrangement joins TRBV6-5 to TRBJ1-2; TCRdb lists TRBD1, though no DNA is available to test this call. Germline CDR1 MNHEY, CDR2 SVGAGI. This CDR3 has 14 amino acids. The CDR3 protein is CASSLDRGKVGYTF.

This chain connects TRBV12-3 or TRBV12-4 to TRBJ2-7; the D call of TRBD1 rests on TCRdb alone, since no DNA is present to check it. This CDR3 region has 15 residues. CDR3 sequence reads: CASWRRTGQGVEQYF.

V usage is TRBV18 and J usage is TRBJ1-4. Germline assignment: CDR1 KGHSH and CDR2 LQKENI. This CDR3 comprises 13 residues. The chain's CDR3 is CASSLRSEEKLFF.